This T cell receptor beta chain was identified during a study of CD8 T cells in Susac syndrome (dated by TCRdb to about 2019). Notes on the research overall: Repertoire sequencing was used to test whether CD8+ T cell activation and differentiation in Susac syndrome was antigen driven. Overall study outcomes, separate from this receptor: The number of individuals in the TCR sequencing and HLA analysis was acknowledged as relatively small.

Worth noting for this clonotype: It has no known antigen specificity. There are no base qualities to consult, and no much larger clone falls within one base.

RNA was extracted with the RNeasy kit and roughly 0.45 to 1 ug was reverse transcribed using random hexamers. TCR beta CDR3 regions were amplified with the immunoSEQ multiplex PCR assay covering 54 Vbeta and 13 Jbeta segments. To correct PCR amplification bias, a synthetic template baseline was used for both primer optimization and computational correction. Turning to the authors' computational methods: Only productive sequences were kept, with reads annotated to V, D and J genes according to IMGT and analyzed in immunoSEQ Analyzer. To calculate clonality, Shannon entropy was normalized by log2 of the number of productive unique sequences and then subtracted from one. For each patient and control, public and private clones were evaluated within the 100 most prevalent clones. A clone was defined as Susac-specific if it was absent from the healthy and MS cohorts, from approximately 980 published viral clones and from other ImmuneACCESS disease sequences. TCRdb cleaned the public reads at Q25 with fastp, built clones with MiXCR and kept in-frame beta chains. Merged by CDR3 protein, the rows form single entries marked with the most common genes and DNA. TCRdb's processing, not the study's, gives the V and J calls here. The sample table holds approximately 170,000 distinct CDR3 sequences, of which 94% were seen once. The top ten hold 0.09% to 0.1% of the sample.

The CDR3 goes from the cysteine to the phenylalanine over 12 residues. The DNA shown is the 36-base CDR3, in frame from base 1. V is shortened by 3 bases, J by 7 bases, and the region joining them spans 8 bases. Looking up the germline V gene yields CDR1 SGHRS and CDR2 YFSETQ. Peripheral blood CD8+ and CD4+ T cells from healthy donors, Susac syndrome patients and multiple sclerosis patients were profiled using high-throughput TCR beta sequencing. Treatment-naive patients with stable or active relapsing-remitting disease fulfilling revised McDonald criteria were used as multiple sclerosis controls. Bulk CD8+ and CD4+ T cells were purified magnetically by negative isolation, whereas CD8+ TEMRA cells were enriched by FACS. Blood was collected in EDTA tubes and processed within 24 hours, with PBMCs isolated through density gradient centrifugation. PBMCs intended for TCR sequencing were cryopreserved in liquid nitrogen and were subsequently thawed in a 37 degrees C water bath. The sorted or isolated CD4+, CD8+ and CD8+ TEMRA cells had a purity of 90% or higher.

The rearranged chain carries TRBV5-1 and TRBJ2-1; no D segment can be confidently identified. This receptor was obtained from a human donor with multiple sclerosis. Sequencing was done on a sample of CD4+ T cells from PBMCs. The nucleotide sequence is given as TGCGCCAGCAGCTCCTACGGGAATGAGCAGTTCTTC. Translated, it reads CASSSYGNEQFF.